What follows is one T cell receptor (beta chain) and its context. The antigen remains undetermined. This entry comes from a study of a mutant IDH1 vaccine in newly diagnosed glioma. Clones were read by immunoSEQ multiplex PCR, and TCRdb kept only the in-frame ones, dropping some. This repertoire shows around 23,000 clones, approximately 80% found once; its top ten account for roughly a tenth. With 0 bases removed from V and 6 bases from J, the gap between germline ends came to 13 bases. This CDR3 is built from 14 residues. Germline V gene data show CDR1 as SGHNT and CDR2 as YYREEE (reference sequence). Time point denoted: week 5, during vaccination. The content of each vaccine dose was 300 ug of mutant IDH1 20-mer peptide, and topical imiquimod accompanied it.

The sample in question was PBMCs, obtained from a glioma patient whose treatment included an IDH1 peptide vaccine. This receptor was obtained from a man in his forties with glioma. The chain is built from TRBV5-4 and TRBJ2-7; D possibly corresponds to TRBD1 (5 bases). In nucleotides, the CDR3 is TGTGCCAGCAGCTTGGCGCCTCCAAGGGGCGAGCAGTACTTC. Its protein is CASSLAPPRGEQYF. Together with reference TRBV5-4 and TRBJ2-7, the CDR3 gives the full variable domain: ETGVTQSPTHLIKTRGQQVTLRCSSQSGHNTVSWYQQALGQGPQFIFQYYREEENGRGNFPPRFSGLQFPNYSSELNVNALELDDSALYLCASSLAPPRGEQYFGPGTRLTVT.